The 9 T cell receptor beta chains below were found in one sample sequenced in a study of cytomegalovirus exposure and HLA in healthy donors. Measured with immunoSEQ multiplex PCR; TCRdb has only the in-frame clones, and not every one. This sample yields 55,000 to 65,000 clones, of which roughly 95% are seen a single time; approximately 6.4% belongs to the top ten. Sequencing was done on a sample of PBMCs. The source is a woman aged 18 to 35 in good health and CMV-seropositive.

The chain employs TRBV4-1 and TRBJ2-6; 7 bases agree with TRBD2. With V trimmed by 3 bases and J by 3 bases, 8 bases remained unmatched. The CDR3 runs 17 residues. Germline V lookup: CDR1 MGHRA, CDR2 YSYEKL. CDR3 sequence reads: CASSHFLGEGGANVLTF. The CDR3 DNA reads as TGCGCCAGCAGCCACTTTTTAGGGGAGGGTGGGGCCAACGTCCTGACTTTC.

The rearrangement joins TRBV29-1 to TRBJ2-1; D gene unclear. Trimming took off 6 bases at V and 5 bases at J, with 5 bases between the two ends. Germline loops: CDR1 SQVTM, CDR2 ANQGSEA. The CDR3 covers 10 residues. CDR3 coding DNA: TGCAGCGTGGCCAACAATGAGCAGTTCTTC. Its translation is CSVANNEQFF.

The rearrangement uses TRBV11-2 and TRBJ1-5, with 7 bases identical to TRBD1. The germline CDR1 and CDR2 sequences are SGHAT and FQNNGV. The trim removed 2 bases at V and 5 bases at J, leaving 6 bases unmatched. The CDR3 runs 15 residues. Written as DNA, the CDR3 is TGTGCCAGCAGCTTACAAGGGGGCGCGTATCAGCCCCAGCATTTT. It is translated as CASSLQGGAYQPQHF.

The table lists this clone with a count of one. The rearrangement joins TRBV7-8 to TRBJ1-1, with a tentative D call TRBD1 (6 bases). The CDR3 runs 14 residues. Germline CDR1 reads SGHVS; CDR2 reads FQNEAQ. The V end lost 0 bases, the J end lost 8 bases, and 13 bases lay between the germline ends. For the CDR3, the DNA is TGTGCCAGCAGCTTAGCGCGTACAGGGTGGGAAGCTTTCTTT. Translated: CASSLARTGWEAFF.

This rearrangement joins TRBV27 to TRBJ2-7; TRBD2 agrees at 11 bases. The CDR3 is made up of 14 amino acids. Germline CDR1 MNHEY, CDR2 SMNVEV (reference sequence). J gave up 3 bases and V 5 bases, and 3 bases lay outside the gene matches. CDR3 sequence (DNA): TGTGCCAGCAGTGTGGGACTAGCGGACTACGAGCAGTACTTC. As protein: CASSVGLADYEQYF.

The rearrangement joins TRBV28 to TRBJ1-1, with a tentative D call TRBD1 (6 bases). CDR3 length: 12 residues. V shed 10 bases and J shed 6 bases, with 15 bases lying between them. CDR1 is MDHEN and CDR2 is SYDVKM in the germline V gene. The CDR3 protein is CATLEGGAEAFF. CDR3 DNA: TGTGCCACTTTGGAGGGGGGGGCTGAAGCTTTCTTT.

The rearrangement uses TRBV14 and TRBJ1-5, with a weak D call TRBD1 (5 bases). CDR1 is SGHDN and CDR2 is FVKESK in the germline V gene. The CDR3 is made up of 13 amino acids. Deletions cut 0 bases from V and 12 bases from J, with 12 bases between. The CDR3 DNA reads TGTGCCAGCAGCCAAGACAGGGCCGGTGTCCAGCATTTT. Its translation: CASSQDRAGVQHF.

The chain uses TRBV18 and TRBJ2-7; 7 bases line up with TRBD1. J gave up 4 bases and V 1 base, and 4 bases lay outside the gene matches. The CDR3 consists of 14 residues. Germline CDR1 and CDR2: KGHSH and LQKENI. The chain's CDR3 is CASSPRDREYEQYF. The CDR3 DNA sequence: TGTGCCAGCTCACCACGCGACAGGGAGTACGAGCAGTACTTC.

CDR3 region: CASSDLGESTYNEQFF. DNA for the CDR3: TGTGCCAGCAGTGATCTTGGGGAGAGCACCTACAATGAGCAGTTCTTC. This chain uses TRBV2 with TRBJ2-1, with a weak D call TRBD2 (5 bases). The germline V and J ends were trimmed by 3 bases and 2 bases, with 14 bases remaining between them. The CDR3 consists of 16 residues. Germline V CDR1 and CDR2: SNHLY, FYNNEI.